Listed below are T cell receptor beta chains from one sample, sequenced in a study of early T cells in non-severe SARS-CoV-2 infection. TCRdb re-derived calls from the 5' RACE reads in MiXCR, one entry per CDR3 protein. The top ten clones hold under 5% of a sample with roughly 46,000 distinct CDR3 sequences, roughly 7.1% of them seen once. Sample: whole blood. These receptor sequences come from an adult who was a healthcare worker with PCR-confirmed SARS-CoV-2 infection or an uninfected control (not recorded which). The CDR3 runs from the conserved cysteine through the conserved F or W. D genes are given only for firm matches. Clone size appears in some rows only: once, few, many, or a class for an expanded clone.

d_gene	abundance	j_gene	v_gene	CDR3aa	CDR3nt
NA	many	TRBJ2-2	TRBV5-1	CASSDQGAGKTGELFF	TGCGCCAGCAGCGACCAGGGAGCAGGAAAGACCGGGGAGCTGTTTTTT
NA	NA	TRBJ1-4	TRBV10-3	CAISERGLDEKLFF	TGTGCCATCAGTGAGCGGGGGCTTGACGAAAAACTGTTTTTT
NA	NA	TRBJ1-2	TRBV11-2	CLTGPNYGYTF	TGTCTGACAGGCCCCAACTATGGCTACACCTTC
TRBD2	once	TRBJ2-7	TRBV7-9	CASTGLRGASYEQYF	TGTGCCAGCACGGGTCTGCGGGGGGCCTCCTACGAGCAGTACTTC
TRBD2	medium-sized	TRBJ2-2	TRBV20-1	CSARGTSGESGELFF	TGCAGTGCTAGGGGGACTAGCGGGGAATCCGGGGAGCTGTTTTTT
NA	many	TRBJ2-3	TRBV7-2	CASNAGATDTQYF	TGTGCCAGCAATGCGGGGGCGACAGATACGCAGTATTTT
TRBD2	many	TRBJ2-5	TRBV6-5	CASSREGRGGKETQYF	TGTGCCAGCAGCCGCGAGGGGCGGGGGGGCAAAGAGACCCAGTACTTC
NA	few	TRBJ2-6	TRBV28	CATVPGVANVLTF	TGTGCCACCGTCCCGGGGGTGGCCAACGTCCTGACTTTC
TRBD1	many	TRBJ1-4	TRBV2	CASSPQGASEKLFF	TGTGCCAGCAGTCCTCAGGGGGCTAGTGAAAAACTGTTTTTT
TRBD2	many	TRBJ2-1	TRBV9	CASSVGGTSGYNEQFF	TGTGCCAGCAGCGTAGGTGGGACTAGCGGTTACAATGAGCAGTTCTTC
NA	NA	TRBJ1-5	TRBV4-2	CASSLDTGYQPQHF	TGTGCCAGCAGCCTGGACACGGGTTATCAGCCCCAGCATTTT
TRBD1	few	TRBJ1-1	TRBV6-1	CASRTGTANTEAFF	TGTGCCAGCAGGACCGGGACAGCGAACACTGAAGCTTTCTTT
TRBD1	NA	TRBJ2-7	TRBV29-1	CSATGQGDFYEQYF	TGCAGCGCCACAGGACAGGGGGACTTCTACGAGCAGTACTTC
TRBD2	many	TRBJ2-1	TRBV7-8	CASSSGLALGEQFF	TGTGCCAGCAGCTCAGGACTAGCCCTAGGAGAGCAGTTCTTC
TRBD1	NA	TRBJ1-5	TRBV12-3/TRBV12-4	CASSRDRVGNQPQHF	TGTGCCAGCAGCCGTGACAGGGTAGGCAATCAGCCCCAGCATTTT
TRBD2	many	TRBJ2-3	TRBV6-5	CASSQPGLAGASTDTQYF	TGTGCCAGCAGCCAGCCAGGACTAGCGGGGGCTAGCACAGATACGCAGTATTTT
NA	many	TRBJ1-1	TRBV11-2	CASSLVSGLDTEAFF	TGTGCCAGCAGCTTAGTTTCGGGGTTGGACACTGAAGCTTTCTTT
NA	NA	TRBJ1-2	TRBV6-5	CASSPRDGGGRDGYTF	TGTGCCAGCAGTCCTAGGGACGGAGGAGGGCGGGATGGCTACACCTTC
TRBD1	few	TRBJ2-3	TRBV5-1	CASSSIDRGLTDTQYF	TGCGCCAGCAGCTCCATAGACAGGGGGCTTACAGATACGCAGTATTTT